This passage covers 14 T cell receptor beta chains from one sample sequenced in a study of cytotoxic CD8 clonotypes in ibrutinib-treated CLL. TCRdb's table, derived via immunoSEQ multiplex PCR, lists solely in-frame clones and lacks some. This sample has approximately 120,000 clones, with roughly 60% found just once. The source was PBMCs, collected after 24 months of ibrutinib treatment. The receptors originated from a human donor with chronic lymphocytic leukemia.

The chain recombines TRBV7-8 with TRBJ1-6, with TRBD1 matching over 7 bases. Germline CDR1 and CDR2: SGHVS and FQNEAQ. The CDR3 is 19 residues long. V was clipped by 3 bases and J by 5 bases; unmatched bases: 16. The CDR3 spells CASSFGRRRGTADNSPLHF. The CDR3 DNA sequence: TGTGCCAGCAGCTTTGGGCGAAGAAGGGGGACAGCAGATAATTCACCCCTCCACTTT.

This clone showed up just a few times. This chain links TRBV7-8 with TRBJ2-6; D call uncertain. The V end was cut by 3 bases, the J end by 5 bases, with 17 bases between. From germline, CDR1 is SGHVS and CDR2 FQNEAQ. The CDR3 extends over 17 amino acids. CDR3 sequence reads: CASSLNSPGSRANVLTF. The CDR3 nucleotides read TGTGCCAGCAGCTTGAACAGTCCTGGTAGTCGGGCCAACGTCCTGACTTTC.

This chain connects TRBV9 to TRBJ2-5; TRBD2 aligns across 10 bases. The J segment lost 5 bases and the V segment lost 0 bases, leaving 10 bases of the junction unmatched. The CDR3 loop spans 17 amino acids. Germline-derived CDR1 and CDR2 are SGDLS and YYNGEE. In DNA form, the CDR3 reads TGTGCCAGCAGCGTAGTAGCTAGCGGGGGCCCCGGGGAGACCCAGTACTTC. Encoded protein: CASSVVASGGPGETQYF. Full variable domain (outside the CDR3, taken from reference TRBV9 and TRBJ2-5): DSGVTQTPKHLITATGQRVTLRCSPRSGDLSVYWYQQSLDQGLQFLIQYYNGEERAKGNILERFSAQQFPDLHSELNLSSLELGDSALYFCASSVVASGGPGETQYFGPGTRLLVL.

This clone has more than one count but fewer than ten. V usage is TRBV7-8 and J usage is TRBJ1-4, with D unresolved. This CDR3 contains 17 residues. The V end was cut by 2 bases, the J end by 0 bases, with 13 bases between. Per the germline V gene, CDR1 is SGHVS and CDR2 is FQNEAQ. CDR3 region: CASSLPFGTATNEKLFF. DNA of the CDR3: TGTGCCAGCAGCTTACCGTTCGGAACAGCAACTAATGAAAAACTGTTTTTT.

The rearrangement uses TRBV30 and TRBJ1-2; no firm D call. CDR1 is GTSNPN, CDR2 SVGIG, per germline (reference sequence). CDR3 length equals 12 residues. V lost 4 bases to trimming and J lost 3 bases, with 9 bases between them. CDR3 sequence: CAWTPGDYGYTF. Written as DNA, the CDR3 is TGTGCCTGGACCCCAGGTGACTATGGCTACACCTTC.

The table lists this clone with a count of one. The rearrangement joins TRBV2 to TRBJ2-3; TRBD2 aligns across 8 bases. The CDR3 has 14 residues. The germline V gene encodes CDR1 SNHLY and CDR2 FYNNEI. V lost 6 bases, J lost 5 bases, and 7 bases stayed unmatched. The CDR3 is CASRGLAFLDTQYF. DNA for the CDR3: TGTGCCAGCAGAGGACTAGCCTTCTTAGATACGCAGTATTTT.

V and J are TRBV20-1 and TRBJ2-7; D is unclear. The germline V gene has CDR1 DFQATT and CDR2 SNEGSKA (reference sequence). Trimming removed 6 bases at V and 8 bases at J, with 14 bases between. This CDR3 region has 11 residues. As DNA, the CDR3 is TGCAGTGCCCCGCGGTTTGAGCAGCAGTACTTC. This gives the protein CSAPRFEQQYF.

This clone was seen repeatedly, ten times or more. V is TRBV4-1 and J is TRBJ1-1; D unclear. V gave up 4 bases and J gave up 6 bases, with 18 bases separating them. The CDR3 runs to 15 residues. Germline values: CDR1 MGHRA, CDR2 YSYEKL. This CDR3 reads CASSPRTTQSAEAFF. As DNA, the CDR3 is TGCGCCAGCAGCCCCAGGACTACCCAGAGCGCTGAAGCTTTCTTT.

This sequence joins TRBV6-7 and TRBJ1-4, with TRBD1 identical over 8 bases. Being an ORF, TRBV6-7 has a function that is uncertain. This CDR3 spans 16 amino acids. The ends lost 2 bases at V and 8 bases at J; junction bases unmatched: 10. CDR3 nucleotides: TGTGCCAGCAGTTACCCAGACAGGGGAGTAGGGGAAAAACTGTTTTTT. Protein product: CASSYPDRGVGEKLFF.

The chain is built from TRBV5-1 and TRBJ2-1; D call uncertain. This CDR3 comprises 15 residues. Deletions cut 5 bases from V and 7 bases from J, with 19 bases between. CDR1 SGHRS and CDR2 YFSETQ come from the germline V gene. The CDR3 region is CASSAPPSTTNEQFF. CDR3 DNA sequence: TGCGCCAGCAGTGCGCCCCCTAGTACGACAAATGAGCAGTTCTTC.

This clone has a handful of counts. The chain joins TRBV27 to TRBJ2-5; 8 nucleotides match TRBD2. The CDR3 sequence is 15 residues long. With 5 bases clipped from V and 4 bases from J, the junction kept 9 bases outside the gene matches. Germline V gene data show CDR1 as MNHEY and CDR2 as SMNVEV (reference sequence). CDR3 amino acids: CASSATGTRGETQYF. DNA for the CDR3: TGTGCCAGCAGTGCCACCGGGACTAGAGGAGAGACCCAGTACTTC.

The gene calls are TRBV7-6 and TRBJ1-1; D gene unclear. Germline loops: CDR1 SGHVS, CDR2 FNYEAQ. Between the trimmed V and J ends, which lost 5 bases and 1 base, there was a span of 14 bases. This CDR3 is 15 amino acids long. CDR3 residues: CASSPRAGQNTEAFF. The DNA of the CDR3 is TGTGCCAGCAGCCCTCGGGCAGGCCAGAACACTGAAGCTTTCTTT. The full variable domain, its missing parts supplied by reference TRBV7-6 and TRBJ1-1, is GAGVSQSPRYKVTKRGQDVALRCDPISGHVSLYWYRQALGQGPEFLTYFNYEAQQDKSGLPNDRFSAERPEGSISTLTIQRTEQRDSAMYRCASSPRAGQNTEAFFGQGTRLTVV.

V and J are TRBV6-1 and TRBJ1-5; D is possibly TRBD1 (6 bases). This CDR3 is built from 15 residues. Germline CDR1 MNHNS, CDR2 SASEGT. Trimming removed 1 base from V and 11 bases from J, with 18 bases in between. In DNA form, the CDR3 reads TGTGCCAGCAGTGAAGTGACAGGAGTCGATTCGGCCCAGCATTTT. This codes for CASSEVTGVDSAQHF.

This clone has a handful of counts. The rearrangement joins TRBV5-1 to TRBJ2-7; 7 positions match TRBD1. CDR1 is SGHRS, CDR2 YFSETQ, per germline. With V trimmed by 7 bases and J by 2 bases, 9 bases remained unmatched. This CDR3 has 14 residues. The CDR3 region is CASGATGPPYEQYF. In DNA form, the CDR3 reads TGCGCCAGCGGGGCGACAGGGCCGCCCTACGAGCAGTACTTC.